The present entry profiles one T cell receptor (beta chain) with its context. This CDR3 has 17 amino acids. J was trimmed by 0 bases and V by 5 bases; bases with no gene match: 9. Germline CDR1 and CDR2: MDHEN and SYDVKM. The data stem from a study of Ad26.COV2.S vaccination and SARS-CoV-2 variants. Looking at the study overall: Dosing was one shot or two shots 56 days apart.

Sample treatment: about 20 received Ad26.COV2.S at low or high dose, single or two shots; about 5 received placebo; per-sample allocation not given. Samples were taken on day 63 after the first vaccine or placebo injection. Vaccination employed an Ad26 vector expressing the Wuhan-strain SARS-CoV-2 spike. Method: immunoSEQ multiplex PCR; TCRdb's copy keeps in-frame clones and lacks some. The sample lists 380,000 or so clones, roughly 91% occurring once. Specimen: peripheral blood, collected in a trial of Ad26.COV2.S vaccine versus placebo. This chain links TRBV28 with TRBJ1-3; 8 bases line up with TRBD1. The clonotype was recovered from a person between 18 and 59 years old who received the Ad26.COV2.S COVID-19 vaccine or a placebo. The CDR3 is CASSAPGQADSGNTIYF. The CDR3 DNA is TGTGCCAGCAGTGCCCCGGGACAGGCCGACTCTGGAAACACCATATATTTT.